The clone carrying this T cell receptor beta chain has only a few counts. Its cognate antigen is unknown. TCRdb analysed the RT-PCR reads with MiXCR anew, one entry per CDR3 protein. The sample shows around 710,000 distinct CDR3 sequences, approximately 15% of them seen only once. These data originate in a study of response to subunit inactivated influenza vaccine. Study results and caveats: Few new T cells, the authors suggested, are recruited by each seasonal influenza vaccination.

The CDR3 is made up of 15 amino acids. Trimming removed 2 bases from V and 6 bases from J, with 15 bases in between. CDR1 is KGHDR and CDR2 is SFDVKD in the germline V gene. This chain connects TRBV24-1 to TRBJ1-2, with D hard to call. The sequence derives from a man in his forties or fifties who received an inactivated influenza vaccine. Material: PBMCs from blood, obtained less than 15 days before vaccination. The CDR3 sequence is CATSDSTTAIDGYTF. CDR3 sequence (DNA): TGTGCCACCAGTGATTCAACCACAGCTATAGATGGCTACACCTTC.